The 7 T cell receptor beta chains reported below all come from one sample, sequenced in a study of blood T cell repertoires in COVID-19. Sequencing was performed with immunoSEQ multiplex PCR; in TCRdb, only in-frame clones are kept and a portion is missing. The top ten hold roughly 12% of the sample, which has about 52,000 clones, 82% seen once. Sample: peripheral blood. All receptors come from a man at least 80 years old with COVID-19, enrolled during active disease.

The genes are TRBV2 and TRBJ1-5, with 11 bases aligning to TRBD1. V lost 8 bases, J lost 9 bases, and 9 bases stayed unmatched. Looked up from germline, CDR1 is SNHLY and CDR2 is FYNNEI. The length of the CDR3 is 14 residues. The CDR3 DNA follows: TGTGCCAGCCAAAGGGGGGACAGGGGGATGCCCCAGCATTTT. This translates into CASQRGDRGMPQHF.

The chain links TRBV27 to TRBJ1-1; 9 bases agree with TRBD1. This CDR3 is 12 amino acids long. The V segment lost 8 bases and the J segment 13 bases; nucleotides outside the gene matches: 11. CDR1 is MNHEY, CDR2 SMNVEV, per germline (reference sequence). The CDR3 region is CASGYRDRENFF. CDR3 sequence (DNA): TGTGCCAGCGGCTACCGGGACAGGGAGAATTTCTTT.

This rearrangement joins TRBV19 to TRBJ2-5; the match to TRBD2 covers 14 bases. This CDR3 spans 19 amino acids. V shed 8 bases, J shed 5 bases, and the junction held 19 bases outside the gene matches. Germline V gene lookup returns CDR1 LNHDA and CDR2 SQIVND (reference sequence). The CDR3 DNA sequence: TGTGCCAGTGCCTGGACTAGCGGGGGGCCTGAAGGGGAACCGGAGACCCAGTACTTC. Its protein product is CASAWTSGGPEGEPETQYF.

The V gene is TRBV2, the J gene TRBJ1-6, with 8 bases fitting TRBD1. Unmatched junction bases numbered 10, after V lost 6 bases and J lost 0 bases. The germline V gene encodes CDR1 SNHLY and CDR2 FYNNEI. The CDR3 runs 18 residues. The CDR3, as DNA: TGTGCCAGCAGCAGGACAGGGACCGCCAGCTCCTATAATTCACCCCTCCACTTT. Translation: CASSRTGTASSYNSPLHF.

The chain links TRBV3-1 (or the pseudogene TRBV3-2) to TRBJ2-5; 12 nucleotides line up with TRBD2. The junction had 6 bases not matched to a gene; V was cut back by 3 bases and J by 4 bases. CDR3 length equals 16 residues. Looked up from germline, CDR1 is LGHDT and CDR2 is YNNKEL (reference sequence). CDR3 region: CASSHGLAGGPETQYF. In DNA, the CDR3 is TGTGCCAGCAGCCATGGTCTAGCGGGGGGGCCAGAGACCCAGTACTTC.

The rearrangement uses TRBV7-2 and TRBJ1-2; D possibly corresponds to TRBD1 (6 bases). The CDR3 length is 14 residues. Germline V gene sequence: CDR1 SGHTA, CDR2 FQGNSA. V shed 5 bases and J shed 7 bases, with 17 bases lying between them. The CDR3 bases are TGTGCCAGCAGCCCTGACAGGCAAATAGGTGGCTACACCTTC. Its protein is CASSPDRQIGGYTF.

The V call is TRBV7-2, the J call TRBJ2-2; D perhaps matches TRBD2 (5 bases). CDR3 size: 17 residues. Between the trimmed V and J ends, which lost 6 bases and 0 bases, there was a span of 17 bases. The germline V gene has CDR1 SGHTA and CDR2 FQGNSA. The CDR3 nucleotides read TGTGCCAGCAGGACTACTCTAGTGGGAGCGAACACCGGGGAGCTGTTTTTT. Amino acids: CASRTTLVGANTGELFF.